This TCR beta chain was documented in a study of T cell repertoires in ileal Crohn's disease. Time point reported: neoterminal ileum biopsy at postoperative endoscopy, about 6 months after surgery. Data came from immunoSEQ multiplex PCR; TCRdb stores just in-frame clones and leaves some out. The repertoire consists of about 12,000 clones, with around two thirds occurring once and the leading ten covering over 8.5%. Sequencing input: ileal tissue. The clonotype was recovered from an adult with Crohn's disease.

In DNA form, the CDR3 reads TGTGCCAGCAGCCCAGGGACTAGCGGGAGCCAAGAGACCCAGTACTTC. Its protein product is CASSPGTSGSQETQYF. This chain joins TRBV7-2 and TRBJ2-5, with 14 bases that match TRBD2. The CDR3 totals 16 residues. Germline V lookup: CDR1 SGHTA, CDR2 FQGNSA. The trim removed 5 bases at V and 1 base at J, leaving 3 bases unmatched.